This T cell receptor (beta chain) is drawn from a study of blood T cell repertoires in COVID-19 (dated by TCRdb to 2018 to 2020). Context from the whole study: Samples from collaborators originated in the United States, Italy and Spain and spanned both the acute and convalescent phases of COVID-19. The prospective study material was composed of cDNA or gDNA derived from T cells, B-cell-depleted T cells, or PBMCs. Samples came from the ongoing ImmuneRACE study (first 160 participants) plus 1,254 subjects from 6 global collaborators. Where available, HLA class I and class II types were taken from metadata supplied by the sample provider and were not determined by assay-based typing. The dataset comprised deeply sampled blood TCRbeta repertoires from subjects exposed to, actively infected with, or recovered from COVID-19. A freely available public database, intended as a resource for researchers studying the immune response to SARS-CoV-2, is where the repertoires were released. A de-identified subject ID, COVID-19 status, age in years and sex were almost always included in the sample metadata.

The cysteine opens and the phenylalanine closes a CDR3 of 16 amino acids. CDR3 DNA is the only sequence kept; it has 48 bases, read in frame from the first base. V and J are trimmed by 3 bases and 5 bases, and the gene matches miss 8 bases of the junction. CDR1 and CDR2, per the germline V gene (reference sequence), are LNHDA and SQIVND. With respect to this clone: There is no known antigen for this receptor. Nothing much larger sits one base from this clone, and base qualities are not available.

The immunoSEQ Assay, a bias-controlled multiplex PCR, was used to amplify TCRbeta CDR3 regions from genomic DNA. The paper's processing steps were these. Nucleated cell counts per sample were estimated from amplification of reference gene primers within the assay. To quantify the absolute abundance of each unique TCRbeta CDR3 rearrangement, sequence reads were collapsed and filtered. Productive Simpson clonality was computed per sample as the square root of Simpson's diversity index over productive rearrangements. Entries here come from immuneACCESS through TCRdb and include only in-frame sequences with V and J called. Some clones fail to appear in such tables; in the studies checked, an unresolved V gene covers under half of the shortfall, and the cause of the remainder is unknown. V, J and clone size reflect that table, while D and trimming were determined from the DNA. This sample comprises around 35,000 clones, more than 70% of them detected only once. Around 40% of the sample goes to the ten largest clones.

Collaborating institutions collected whole blood in K2EDTA tubes following their own protocols. Collaborator samples were shipped for TCRbeta analysis as frozen whole blood, isolated PBMCs, or DNA extracted from either sample type. The study at large found these results: The amount of clinical and demographic metadata varied by source and participant and was provided uncurated.

The sequenced sample consisted of peripheral blood. The TCR originated in a human donor in a cohort sampled during active COVID-19. The V and J segments used are TRBV19 and TRBJ2-2; TRBD1 matches 8 bases in the middle. The CDR3 region reads CASSIWQGARTGELFF. The nucleotide sequence is given as TGTGCCAGTAGTATTTGGCAGGGGGCGCGAACCGGGGAGCTGTTTTTT.